This record looks at one TCR beta chain sequence and its context. The antigen is not known. The data are from a study of shared clonotypes between healthy human individuals. Overall study: Donors had three CD4 naive, three CD4 memory, two CD8 naive and one CD8 memory plate apiece.

Profiled with immunoSEQ multiplex PCR; TCRdb holds only in-frame clones, not every one. The sample has 2 million to 2.5 million clones, roughly 91% seen once; the top ten hold about 1.8%. The naive CD8 fraction comprised CD45RO-negative cells positively selected for CCR7 and excluded terminally differentiated effector memory CD45RA+ cells. Per germline, CDR1 MGHRA and CDR2 YSYEKL. V gave up 0 bases and J gave up 2 bases, with 17 bases separating them. The CDR3 runs to 17 residues. Overall study results and limits: Genetic and exposure-history diversity was limited by the few donors.

The receptor was isolated from a man aged 18 to 29 in good health. Some clones in this sample may be carry-over from other donors' samples. The sample taken for sequencing was naive CD8+ T cells from PBMCs. The V and J genes are TRBV4-1 and TRBJ2-7, with D possibly TRBD2 on 6 matching bases. CDR3 residues: CASSQDTPGLVTYEQYF. CDR3 nucleotides: TGCGCCAGCAGCCAAGATACCCCGGGACTTGTGACCTACGAGCAGTACTTC.